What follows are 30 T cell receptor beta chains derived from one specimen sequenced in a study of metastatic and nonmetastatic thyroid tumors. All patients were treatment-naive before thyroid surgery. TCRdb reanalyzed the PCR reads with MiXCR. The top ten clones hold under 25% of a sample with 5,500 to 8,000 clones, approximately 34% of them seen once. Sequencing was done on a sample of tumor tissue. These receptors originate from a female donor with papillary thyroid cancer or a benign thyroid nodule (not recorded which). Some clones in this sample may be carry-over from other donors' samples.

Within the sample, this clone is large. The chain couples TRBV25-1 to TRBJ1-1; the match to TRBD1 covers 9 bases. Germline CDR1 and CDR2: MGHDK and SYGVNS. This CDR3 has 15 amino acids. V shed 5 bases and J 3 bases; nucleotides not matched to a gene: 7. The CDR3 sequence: CASSIGWDRDTEAFF. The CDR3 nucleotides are TGTGCCAGCAGTATTGGATGGGACAGGGACACTGAAGCTTTCTTT.

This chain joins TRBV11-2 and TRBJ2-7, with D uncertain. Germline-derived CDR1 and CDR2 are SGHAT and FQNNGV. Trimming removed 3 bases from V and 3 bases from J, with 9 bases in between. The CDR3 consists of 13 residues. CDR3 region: CASSFGPSYEQYF. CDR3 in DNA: TGTGCCAGCAGCTTTGGGCCGAGCTACGAGCAGTACTTC. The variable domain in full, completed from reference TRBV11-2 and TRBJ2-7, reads EAGVAQSPRYKIIEKRQSVAFWCNPISGHATLYWYQQILGQGPKLLIQFQNNGVVDDSQLPKDRFSAERLKGVDSTLKIQPAKLEDSAVYLCASSFGPSYEQYFGPGTRLTVT.

The CDR3 DNA reads as TGTGCCAGCAGCGTAGGGGTTAGCGGGAGCGACGAGCAGTACTTC. This codes for CASSVGVSGSDEQYF. This chain links TRBV9 with TRBJ2-7; 9 nucleotides agree with TRBD2. This CDR3 has 15 amino acids. Germline loops: CDR1 SGDLS, CDR2 YYNGEE. V was clipped by 0 bases and J by 5 bases; unmatched bases: 6.

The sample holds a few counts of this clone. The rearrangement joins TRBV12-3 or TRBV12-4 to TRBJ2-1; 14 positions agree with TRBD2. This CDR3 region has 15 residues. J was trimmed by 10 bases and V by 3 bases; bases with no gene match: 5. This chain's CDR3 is CASSFSGTSGREQFF. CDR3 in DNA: TGTGCCAGCAGTTTTAGTGGGACTAGCGGGAGAGAGCAGTTCTTC.

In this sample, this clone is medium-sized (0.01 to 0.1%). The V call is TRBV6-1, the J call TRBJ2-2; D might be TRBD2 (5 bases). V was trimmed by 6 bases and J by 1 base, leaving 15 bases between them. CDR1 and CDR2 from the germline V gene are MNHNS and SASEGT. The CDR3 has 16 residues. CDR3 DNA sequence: TGTGCCAGCAGACCCCCATTCGGGGTGAACACCGGGGAGCTGTTTTTT. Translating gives CASRPPFGVNTGELFF.

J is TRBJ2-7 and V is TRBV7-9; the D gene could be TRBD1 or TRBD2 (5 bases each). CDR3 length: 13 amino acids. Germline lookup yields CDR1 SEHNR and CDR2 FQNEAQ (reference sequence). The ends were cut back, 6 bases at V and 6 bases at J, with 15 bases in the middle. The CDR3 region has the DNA TGTGCCAGCAGTTTGGGGGAGATAAGCGAGCAGTACTTC. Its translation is CASSLGEISEQYF.

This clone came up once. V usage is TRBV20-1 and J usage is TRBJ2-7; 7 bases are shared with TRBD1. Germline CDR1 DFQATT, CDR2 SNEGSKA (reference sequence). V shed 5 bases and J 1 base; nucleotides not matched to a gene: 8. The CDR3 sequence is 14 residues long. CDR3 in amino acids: CSADREFGSYEQYF. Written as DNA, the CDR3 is TGCAGTGCTGACAGGGAGTTCGGGTCCTACGAGCAGTACTTC.

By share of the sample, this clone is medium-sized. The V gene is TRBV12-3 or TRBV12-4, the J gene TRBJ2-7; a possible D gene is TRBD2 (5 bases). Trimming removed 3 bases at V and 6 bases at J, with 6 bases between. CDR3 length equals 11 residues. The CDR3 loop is CASSFGVEQYF. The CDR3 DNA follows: TGTGCCAGCAGTTTCGGGGTCGAGCAGTACTTC.

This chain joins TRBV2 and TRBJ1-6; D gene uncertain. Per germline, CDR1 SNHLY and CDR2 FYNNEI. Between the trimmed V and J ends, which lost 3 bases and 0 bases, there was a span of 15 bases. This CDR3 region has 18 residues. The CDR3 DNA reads TGTGCCAGCAGTGAGAACCGGCCTAAATTCTCCTATAATTCACCCCTCCACTTT. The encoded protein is CASSENRPKFSYNSPLHF.

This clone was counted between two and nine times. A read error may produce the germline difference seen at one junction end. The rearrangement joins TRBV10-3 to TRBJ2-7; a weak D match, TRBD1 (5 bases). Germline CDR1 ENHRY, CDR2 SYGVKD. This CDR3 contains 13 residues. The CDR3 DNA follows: TGTGCCACCAGACAGCCTTACAGCTACGAGCAATACTTC. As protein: CATRQPYSYEQYF.

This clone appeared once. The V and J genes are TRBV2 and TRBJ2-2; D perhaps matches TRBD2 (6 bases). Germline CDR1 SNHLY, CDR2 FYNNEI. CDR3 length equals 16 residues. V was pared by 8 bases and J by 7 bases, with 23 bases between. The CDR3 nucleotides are TGTGCCAGCCCCCGGGGGTTGACAGTCGTTTACGGGGAGCTGTTTTTT. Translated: CASPRGLTVVYGELFF.

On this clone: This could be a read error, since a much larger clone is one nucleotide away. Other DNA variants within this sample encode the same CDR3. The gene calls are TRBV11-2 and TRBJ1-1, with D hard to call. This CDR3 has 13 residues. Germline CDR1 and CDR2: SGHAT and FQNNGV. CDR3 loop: CASSLGSQSEAFF. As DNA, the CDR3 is TGTGCCAGCAGCTTAGGTTCCCAGTCTGAAGCCTTCTTT.

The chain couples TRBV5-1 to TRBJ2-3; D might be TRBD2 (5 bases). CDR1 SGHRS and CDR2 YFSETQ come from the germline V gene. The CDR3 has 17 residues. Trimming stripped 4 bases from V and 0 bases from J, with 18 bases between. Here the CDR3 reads CASSANGGSLSTDTQYF. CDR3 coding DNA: TGCGCCAGCAGCGCCAACGGAGGTAGCCTAAGCACAGATACGCAGTATTTT.

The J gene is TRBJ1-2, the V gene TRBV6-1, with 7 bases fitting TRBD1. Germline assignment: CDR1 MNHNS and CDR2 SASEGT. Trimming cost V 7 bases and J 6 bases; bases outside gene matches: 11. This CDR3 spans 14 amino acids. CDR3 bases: TGTGCCAGCACCCTCAGGACAGGAGGGGATGGCTACACCTTC. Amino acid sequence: CASTLRTGGDGYTF.

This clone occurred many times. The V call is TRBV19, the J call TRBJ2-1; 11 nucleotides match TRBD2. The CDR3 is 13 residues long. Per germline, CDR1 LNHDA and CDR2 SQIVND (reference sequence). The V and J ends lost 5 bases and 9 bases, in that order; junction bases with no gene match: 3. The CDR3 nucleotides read TGTGCCAGTAGTTTCGGGACTAGCGGTGAGCAGTTCTTC. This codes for CASSFGTSGEQFF.

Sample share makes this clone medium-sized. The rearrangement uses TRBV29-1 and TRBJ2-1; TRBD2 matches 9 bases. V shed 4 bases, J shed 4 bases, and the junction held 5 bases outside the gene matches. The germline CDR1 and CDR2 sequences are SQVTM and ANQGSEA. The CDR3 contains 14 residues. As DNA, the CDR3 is TGCAGCGTTGCACCGACTAGCGGATACAATGAGCAGTTCTTC. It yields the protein CSVAPTSGYNEQFF.

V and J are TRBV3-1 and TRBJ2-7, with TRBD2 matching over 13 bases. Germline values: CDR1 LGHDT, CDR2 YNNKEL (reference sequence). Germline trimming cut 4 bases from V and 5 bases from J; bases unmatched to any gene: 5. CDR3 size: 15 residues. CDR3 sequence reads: CASSPRLAGGHEQYF. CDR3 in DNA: TGTGCCAGCAGCCCGCGACTAGCGGGAGGCCACGAGCAGTACTTC.

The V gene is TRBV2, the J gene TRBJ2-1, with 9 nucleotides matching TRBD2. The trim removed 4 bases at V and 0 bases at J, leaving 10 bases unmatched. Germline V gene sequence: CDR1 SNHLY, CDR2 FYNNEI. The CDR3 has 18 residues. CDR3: CASSGAGREGRSYNEQFF. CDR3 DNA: TGTGCCAGCAGTGGCGCGGGGCGGGAGGGCCGCTCCTACAATGAGCAGTTCTTC.

CDR3 DNA: TGCGCCAGCAGCTTGCTAGGGATCGCTGGCTACACCTTC. The encoded protein is CASSLLGIAGYTF. V usage is TRBV5-1 and J usage is TRBJ1-2; unclear D gene. This CDR3 contains 13 residues. V dropped 1 base and J dropped 7 bases, with 11 bases sitting between them. Germline V gives CDR1 SGHRS, CDR2 YFSETQ. The complete variable domain, with remaining parts taken from reference TRBV5-1 and TRBJ1-2, reads KAGVTQTPRYLIKTRGQQVTLSCSPISGHRSVSWYQQTPGQGLQFLFEYFSETQRNKGNFPGRFSGRQFSNSRSEMNVSTLELGDSALYLCASSLLGIAGYTFGSGTRLTVV.

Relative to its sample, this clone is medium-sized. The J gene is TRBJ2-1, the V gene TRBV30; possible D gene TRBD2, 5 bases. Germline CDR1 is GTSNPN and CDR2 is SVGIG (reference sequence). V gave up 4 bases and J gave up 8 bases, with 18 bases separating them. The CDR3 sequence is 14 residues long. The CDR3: CAWTLWVERDEQFF. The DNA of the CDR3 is TGTGCCTGGACCCTGTGGGTGGAGAGGGATGAGCAGTTCTTC.

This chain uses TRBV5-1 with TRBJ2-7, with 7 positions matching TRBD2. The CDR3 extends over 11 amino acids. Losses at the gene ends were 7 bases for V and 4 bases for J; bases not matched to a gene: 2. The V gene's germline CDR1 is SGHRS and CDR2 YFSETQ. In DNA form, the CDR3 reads TGCGCCAGCGCGGGGGAATACGAGCAGTACTTC. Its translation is CASAGEYEQYF.

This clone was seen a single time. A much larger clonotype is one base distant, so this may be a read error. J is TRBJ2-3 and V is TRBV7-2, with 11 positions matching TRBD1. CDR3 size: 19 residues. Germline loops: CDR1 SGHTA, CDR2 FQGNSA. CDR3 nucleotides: TGTGCCAGCAGCTTCCCCGGGACAGGGGGGAAGAAGGACACAGATACGCATTATTTT. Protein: CASSFPGTGGKKDTDTHYF. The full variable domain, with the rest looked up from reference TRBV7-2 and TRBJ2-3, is GAGVSQSPSNKVTEKGKDVELRCDPISGHTALYWYRQSLGQGLEFLIYFQGNSAPDKSGLPSDRFSAERTGGSVSTLTIQRTQQEDSAVYLCASSFPGTGGKKDTDTHYFGPGTRLTVL.

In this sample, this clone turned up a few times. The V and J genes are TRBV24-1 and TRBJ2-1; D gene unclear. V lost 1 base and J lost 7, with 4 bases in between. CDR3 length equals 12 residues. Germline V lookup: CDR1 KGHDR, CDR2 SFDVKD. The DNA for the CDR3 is TGTGCCACCAGTGATTTAATGAATGAGCAGTTCTTC. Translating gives CATSDLMNEQFF.

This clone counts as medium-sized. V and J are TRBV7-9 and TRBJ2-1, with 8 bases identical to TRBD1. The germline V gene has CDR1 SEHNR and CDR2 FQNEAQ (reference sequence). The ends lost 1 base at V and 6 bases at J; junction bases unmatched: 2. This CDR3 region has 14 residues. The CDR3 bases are TGTGCCAGCAGCTTAGGGACAGGGTTCAATGAGCAGTTCTTC. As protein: CASSLGTGFNEQFF.

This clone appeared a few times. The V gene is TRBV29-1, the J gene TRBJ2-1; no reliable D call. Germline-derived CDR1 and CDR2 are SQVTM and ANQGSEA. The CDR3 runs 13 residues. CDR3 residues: CTAMGISYNEQFF. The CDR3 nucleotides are TGCACCGCGATGGGTATCTCCTACAATGAGCAGTTCTTC.

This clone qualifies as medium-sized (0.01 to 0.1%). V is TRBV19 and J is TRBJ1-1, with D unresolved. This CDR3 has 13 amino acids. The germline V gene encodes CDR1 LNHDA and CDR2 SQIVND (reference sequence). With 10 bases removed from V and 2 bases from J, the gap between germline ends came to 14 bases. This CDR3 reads CATNSKINTEAFF. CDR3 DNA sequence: TGTGCCACCAATAGCAAGATTAACACTGAAGCTTTCTTT.

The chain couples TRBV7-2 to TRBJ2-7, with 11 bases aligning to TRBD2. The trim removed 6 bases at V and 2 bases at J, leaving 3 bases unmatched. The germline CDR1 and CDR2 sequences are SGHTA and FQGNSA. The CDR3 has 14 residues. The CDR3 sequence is CASRGSGGAYEQYF. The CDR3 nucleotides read TGTGCCAGCAGGGGTAGCGGGGGGGCCTACGAGCAGTACTTC.

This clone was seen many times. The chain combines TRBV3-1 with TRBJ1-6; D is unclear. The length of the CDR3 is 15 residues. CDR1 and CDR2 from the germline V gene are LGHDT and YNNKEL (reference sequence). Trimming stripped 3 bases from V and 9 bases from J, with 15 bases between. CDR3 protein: CASSQFGPVGSPLHF. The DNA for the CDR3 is TGTGCCAGCAGCCAGTTTGGGCCCGTCGGTTCACCCCTCCACTTT. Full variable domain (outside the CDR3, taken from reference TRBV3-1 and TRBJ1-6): DTAVSQTPKYLVTQMGNDKSIKCEQNLGHDTMYWYKQDSKKFLKIMFSYNNKELIINETVPNRFSPKSPDKAHLNLHINSLELGDSAVYFCASSQFGPVGSPLHFGNGTRLTVT.

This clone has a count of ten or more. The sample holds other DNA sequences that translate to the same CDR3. Here the CDR3 DNA reads TGTGCCAGCAGCACCCAGGGGTTCTCCGGGGAGCTGTTTTTT. This translates into CASSTQGFSGELFF. The chain combines TRBV7-6 with TRBJ2-2; D may be TRBD1 (6 bases). Trimming shortened V by 5 bases and J by 6 bases, and 13 bases separated the two germline ends. From germline, CDR1 is SGHVS and CDR2 FNYEAQ. CDR3 length: 14 amino acids.

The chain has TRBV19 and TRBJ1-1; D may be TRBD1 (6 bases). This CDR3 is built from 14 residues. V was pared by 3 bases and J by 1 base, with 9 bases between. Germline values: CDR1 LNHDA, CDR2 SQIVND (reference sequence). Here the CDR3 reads CASSITQGNTEAFF. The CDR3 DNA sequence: TGTGCCAGTAGTATTACACAGGGGAACACTGAAGCTTTCTTT. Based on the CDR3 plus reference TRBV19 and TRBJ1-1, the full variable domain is DGGITQSPKYLFRKEGQNVTLSCEQNLNHDAMYWYRQDPGQGLRLIYYSQIVNDFQKGDIAEGYSVSREKKESFPLTVTSAQKNPTAFYLCASSITQGNTEAFFGQGTRLTVV.